Below are 29 T cell receptor beta chains sequenced from a single sample in a study of memory CD4+ T cells and cytomegalovirus serostatus. Data came from immunoSEQ multiplex PCR; TCRdb stores just in-frame clones and leaves some out. The data contain over 40,000 clones, 70% to 85% of them seen just once; the ten biggest clones take up approximately 0.55%. Single viable CD3+CD4+CD8-CD45RO+ cells were sorted as the memory CD4+ T cells. The sequenced material came from memory CD4+ T cells from blood. These receptors were taken from an adult in good health and CMV-seronegative.

The J gene is TRBJ2-2, the V gene TRBV14, with D possibly TRBD1 on 6 matching bases. Germline values: CDR1 SGHDN, CDR2 FVKESK. CDR3 size: 16 residues. With 1 base removed from V and 4 bases from J, the gap between germline ends came to 13 bases. The CDR3 DNA reads TGTGCCAGCAGCCAAGTGGCAAGGGGGAGCACCGGGGAGCTGTTTTTT. Protein sequence: CASSQVARGSTGELFF.

The rearrangement joins TRBV6-5 to TRBJ2-7; 10 bases are shared with TRBD1. The J segment lost 4 bases and the V segment lost 6 bases, leaving 9 bases of the junction unmatched. The CDR3 has 15 residues. Germline assignment: CDR1 MNHEY and CDR2 SVGAGI. CDR3 residues: CASRSRDRGSYEQYF. The CDR3 DNA sequence: TGTGCCAGCAGATCCCGGGACAGGGGCTCGTACGAGCAGTACTTC.

The chain joins TRBV15 to TRBJ2-2, with 7 bases lining up with TRBD1. The CDR3 has 15 amino acids. V lost 4 bases to trimming and J lost 0 bases; unmatched junction nucleotides: 2. CDR1 is LNHNV, CDR2 YYDKDF, per germline (reference sequence). The CDR3 here is CATSTGTANTGELFF. The CDR3 DNA reads as TGTGCCACCAGCACCGGGACAGCGAACACCGGGGAGCTGTTTTTT.

V gene TRBV9 combines with J gene TRBJ1-2; TRBD1 agrees at 12 bases. The germline gives CDR1 SGDLS, CDR2 YYNGEE. The V segment lost 4 bases and the J segment 13 bases; nucleotides outside the gene matches: 8. The CDR3 has 13 residues. The CDR3 reads CASSRGTGGAVTF. In DNA, the CDR3 is TGTGCCAGCAGCCGGGGGACAGGGGGCGCGGTCACCTTC.

The genes are TRBV2 and TRBJ2-6; no firm D call. This CDR3 is 15 amino acids long. The V gene's germline CDR1 is SNHLY and CDR2 FYNNEI. V lost 4 bases and J 1 base, leaving 8 bases between the germline ends. The DNA of the CDR3 is TGTGCCAGCAGTGGTCTTCTTTCTGGGGCCAACGTCCTGACTTTC. It codes for CASSGLLSGANVLTF.

A single count supports this clone. The chain links TRBV28 to TRBJ2-3; possible D gene TRBD1, 6 bases. With 4 bases removed from V and 3 bases from J, the gap between germline ends came to 14 bases. The CDR3 has 15 residues. From germline, CDR1 is MDHEN and CDR2 SYDVKM. CDR3: CASSWTVEGTDTQYF. Written as DNA, the CDR3 is TGTGCCAGCAGTTGGACAGTTGAGGGTACAGATACGCAGTATTTT.

The rearrangement uses TRBV11-2 and TRBJ2-5; D uncertain. The CDR3 spans 14 residues. Per germline, CDR1 SGHAT and CDR2 FQNNGV. Between the trimmed V and J ends, which lost 2 bases and 4 bases, there was a span of 11 bases. The CDR3 loop is CASSLNFGTETQYF. As DNA, the CDR3 is TGTGCCAGCAGCTTAAATTTTGGTACAGAGACCCAGTACTTC.

The chain couples TRBV7-2 to TRBJ2-3, with D perhaps TRBD1 (6 bases). This CDR3 is 13 amino acids long. With 2 bases removed from V and 4 bases from J, the gap between germline ends came to 7 bases. Germline V gene sequence: CDR1 SGHTA, CDR2 FQGNSA. The CDR3 nucleotides read TGTGCCAGCAGCTTACAGGGGTCAGATACGCAGTATTTT. It codes for CASSLQGSDTQYF.

CDR3 sequence reads: CASSLASEGTEQYF. CDR3 nucleotides: TGTGCCAGCAGCTTAGCGTCTGAGGGTACCGAGCAGTACTTC. V is TRBV7-2 and J is TRBJ2-7; tentatively, D is TRBD2 (5 bases). The CDR3 has 14 residues. Looked up from germline, CDR1 is SGHTA and CDR2 is FQGNSA. V lost 0 bases and J 6 bases, leaving 12 bases between the germline ends.

Concerning this clone: The sample holds other DNA sequences that translate to the same CDR3. The genes are TRBV19 and TRBJ1-2; TRBD1 is a possible D gene (6 bases). Germline V gene lookup returns CDR1 LNHDA and CDR2 SQIVND (reference sequence). The CDR3 sequence is 15 residues long. Trimming left V 6 bases short and J 4 bases short, with 18 bases between. The CDR3 DNA follows: TGTGCCAGTAGCATATCTCCGACAGGACCCTATGGCTACACCTTC. Translation: CASSISPTGPYGYTF.

For this clone: One end of the junction varies from germline; a read error may be responsible. V is TRBV7-3 and J is TRBJ2-1, with TRBD2 identical over 7 bases. Germline CDR1 is SGHTA and CDR2 is FQGTGA. This CDR3 is 16 amino acids long. The CDR3 loop is CASSLTASGSYNEQFF. CDR3 nucleotide sequence: TGTGCCAGCAGCCTAACCGCTAGCGGCTCTTACAATGAGCAGTTCTTC.

This rearrangement joins TRBV2 to TRBJ1-3; TRBD1 might be the D (5 bases). Germline V lookup: CDR1 SNHLY, CDR2 FYNNEI. This CDR3 region has 14 residues. V lost 2 bases and J lost 1, with 6 bases in between. In DNA form, the CDR3 reads TGTGCCAGCAGTGAACGACAGTCTGGAAACACCATATATTTT. This gives the protein CASSERQSGNTIYF.

V usage is TRBV4-1 and J usage is TRBJ1-1; 7 bases line up with TRBD1. The V segment lost 0 bases and the J segment 0 bases; nucleotides outside the gene matches: 4. Germline V gene sequence: CDR1 MGHRA, CDR2 YSYEKL. The CDR3 runs 16 residues. CDR3 in DNA: TGCGCCAGCAGCCAAGAAGGGGGCCTCATGAACACTGAAGCTTTCTTT. Translating gives CASSQEGGLMNTEAFF.

The rearrangement uses TRBV19 and TRBJ1-2, with 8 nucleotides matching TRBD1. Germline trimming cut 4 bases from V and 6 bases from J; bases unmatched to any gene: 7. CDR3 size: 14 residues. Looked up from germline, CDR1 is LNHDA and CDR2 is SQIVND (reference sequence). The CDR3 protein is CASSREDRVDGYTF. The CDR3 DNA sequence: TGTGCCAGTAGTAGAGAGGACAGGGTGGATGGCTACACCTTC. Complete variable domain (other parts from reference TRBV19 and TRBJ1-2): DGGITQSPKYLFRKEGQNVTLSCEQNLNHDAMYWYRQDPGQGLRLIYYSQIVNDFQKGDIAEGYSVSREKKESFPLTVTSAQKNPTAFYLCASSREDRVDGYTFGSGTRLTVV.

This clone appeared a few times. The chain is built from TRBV15 and TRBJ1-5; D is undetermined. V was trimmed by 0 bases and J by 0 bases, leaving 15 bases between them. This CDR3 has 18 amino acids. Per germline, CDR1 LNHNV and CDR2 YYDKDF (reference sequence). As DNA, the CDR3 is TGTGCCACCAGCAGAGACCCTCTAGACCATTATAGCAATCAGCCCCAGCATTTT. Translating gives CATSRDPLDHYSNQPQHF.

V is TRBV7-2 and J is TRBJ1-4, with 9 nucleotides matching TRBD1. Trimming at V came to 1 base and at J to 8 bases, leaving 5 bases not matched to a gene. Germline V gene sequence: CDR1 SGHTA, CDR2 FQGNSA. The CDR3 sequence is 15 residues long. The DNA for the CDR3 is TGTGCCAGCAGCTTAGAGGGACAGGGAAGCGAAAAACTGTTTTTT. It codes for CASSLEGQGSEKLFF.

This CDR3 is CASSSGTGANTGELFF. The CDR3 region has the DNA TGTGCCAGTTCGTCCGGGACAGGGGCGAACACCGGGGAGCTGTTTTTT. The chain joins TRBV19 to TRBJ2-2; 10 bases are shared with TRBD1. After removal of 8 bases from V and 0 bases from J, the junction contained 6 bases not matched to a gene. The CDR3 spans 16 residues. CDR1 is LNHDA, CDR2 SQIVND, per germline (reference sequence).

This chain connects TRBV6-1 to TRBJ1-2, with a possible D match to TRBD1 (5 bases). The CDR3 covers 15 residues. CDR1 and CDR2 (germline): MNHNS, SASEGT. V lost 0 bases to trimming and J lost 6 bases, with 14 bases between them. The CDR3 region has the DNA TGTGCCAGCAGTGAAGCTAAGGGGATGATTGATGGCTACACCTTC. It is translated as CASSEAKGMIDGYTF.

This clone has just a few counts. The chain uses TRBV6-1 and TRBJ1-5; D gene uncertain. Germline loops: CDR1 MNHNS, CDR2 SASEGT. The CDR3 runs to 14 residues. With 2 bases removed from V and 0 bases from J, the gap between germline ends came to 5 bases. The CDR3 nucleotides are TGTGCCAGCAGTGAACGTTATAGCAATCAGCCCCAGCATTTT. Its translation: CASSERYSNQPQHF.

The chain carries TRBV12-2 and TRBJ2-5; whether TRBD2, the table's D call, matches the DNA was not checked. TRBV12-2 is a recognized pseudogene. This CDR3 comprises 14 residues. CDR3 region: CASRLLGGRETQYF. In DNA form, the CDR3 reads TGTGCAAGTCGCTTACTCGGGGGGCGAGAGACCCAGTACTTC.

The V call is TRBV28, the J call TRBJ1-3; D is ambiguous. The V and J ends lost 6 bases and 5 bases respectively, with 8 bases between them. This CDR3 contains 12 residues. The germline CDR1 and CDR2 sequences are MDHEN and SYDVKM. CDR3 protein: CASSPTRNTIYF. In nucleotides, the CDR3 is TGTGCCAGCAGCCCAACCAGAAACACCATATATTTT.

CDR3 sequence reads: CASSQEWRGFSNTGELFF. DNA for the CDR3: TGCGCCAGCAGCCAAGAGTGGCGGGGGTTTTCGAACACCGGGGAGCTGTTTTTT. This chain uses TRBV4-3 with TRBJ2-2, with TRBD2 matching over 7 bases. The CDR3 has 18 residues. The V gene's germline CDR1 is LGHNA and CDR2 YSLEER. J gave up 0 bases and V 0 bases, and 7 bases lay outside the gene matches.

The sample holds a few counts of this clone. The chain uses TRBV19 and TRBJ1-2, with D perhaps TRBD1 (6 bases). V was trimmed by 10 bases and J by 2 bases, leaving 17 bases between them. This CDR3 comprises 14 residues. Germline assignment: CDR1 LNHDA and CDR2 SQIVND (reference sequence). The CDR3 sequence: CATSFGRGNYGYTF. Written as DNA, the CDR3 is TGTGCCACCTCCTTTGGGAGGGGGAACTATGGCTACACCTTC.

This chain uses TRBV7-2 with TRBJ2-5; the D gene is possibly TRBD1 (6 bases). The length of the CDR3 is 13 residues. Between the trimmed V and J ends, which lost 5 bases and 3 bases, there was a span of 10 bases. CDR1 and CDR2 from the germline V gene are SGHTA and FQGNSA. CDR3 protein: CASSTHREETQYF. The CDR3 DNA is TGTGCCAGCAGCACTCACAGGGAAGAGACCCAGTACTTC.

The J gene is TRBJ1-1, the V gene TRBV6-5; possibly TRBD1 for D (5 bases). Per germline, CDR1 MNHEY and CDR2 SVGAGI. The CDR3 runs to 14 residues. Trimming took off 6 bases at V and 0 bases at J, with 11 bases between the two ends. The CDR3 bases are TGTGCCAGCAGACCGACAGCGTTGAACACTGAAGCTTTCTTT. Translating gives CASRPTALNTEAFF.

This rearrangement joins TRBV7-8 to TRBJ2-1, with D tentatively TRBD2 (7 bases). The V end was cut by 6 bases, the J end by 8 bases, with 26 bases between. Germline values: CDR1 SGHVS, CDR2 FQNEAQ. CDR3 length: 17 residues. The CDR3 DNA follows: TGTGCCAGCAGTACCGGGGGGCGGGACCGCCGGGTCCATGAGCAGTTCTTC. Its translation is CASSTGGRDRRVHEQFF.

The chain recombines TRBV7-3 with TRBJ1-1; 8 nucleotides agree with TRBD1. With V trimmed by 5 bases and J by 11 bases, 10 bases remained unmatched. The CDR3 is 13 residues long. The V gene's germline CDR1 is SGHTA and CDR2 FQGTGA. This CDR3 reads CASSTGTGGRAFF. Here the CDR3 DNA reads TGTGCCAGCAGCACAGGGACAGGAGGCAGGGCTTTCTTT.

The rearrangement joins TRBV19 to TRBJ1-2, with D possibly TRBD1 on 6 matching bases. The CDR3 is 15 amino acids. Germline V gene data show CDR1 as LNHDA and CDR2 as SQIVND (reference sequence). V lost 4 bases and J lost 4, with 16 bases in between. CDR3 protein: CASSTSGEPGYGYTF. In DNA form, the CDR3 reads TGTGCCAGTAGTACCTCAGGGGAGCCTGGCTATGGCTACACCTTC. Full variable domain (remainder filled in from reference TRBV19 and TRBJ1-2): DGGITQSPKYLFRKEGQNVTLSCEQNLNHDAMYWYRQDPGQGLRLIYYSQIVNDFQKGDIAEGYSVSREKKESFPLTVTSAQKNPTAFYLCASSTSGEPGYGYTFGSGTRLTVV.

This chain links TRBV18 with TRBJ1-3, with 7 positions matching TRBD1. Trimming took 1 base from V and 2 from J; bases not matched to a gene: 2. The V gene's germline CDR1 is KGHSH and CDR2 LQKENI. CDR3 length: 15 residues. CDR3 nucleotides: TGTGCCAGCTCACCACAGGGGGCGGCTGGAAACACCATATATTTT. This sequence encodes CASSPQGAAGNTIYF.